What follows is one T cell receptor beta chain and its context. The antigen is unknown. The CDR3 is 13 amino acids. The V gene's germline CDR1 is SNHLY and CDR2 FYNNEI. The PCR employed 60 Vbeta primers together with 13 Jbeta primers. Clones were read by immunoSEQ multiplex PCR, and TCRdb kept only the in-frame ones, dropping some. This table has about 110,000 clones, around 75% appearing once. The data were obtained in a study of cytomegalovirus exposure and HLA in healthy donors. The study's findings and limits: In an earlier analysis, about 87% or about 30%: the productive usage of most TCR beta V segments. Later on, analysis showed that most CMV-associated TCR beta chains appeared to be HLA-restricted. Cytomegalovirus-associated status was assigned to approximately 160 TCR beta chains.

What was sequenced was PBMCs. The J gene is TRBJ2-5, the V gene TRBV2; D unresolved. Near its end, the DNA agrees better with TRBJ2-7, so the J call may be wrong. The sequence derives from a woman younger than 45 in good health and CMV-seronegative. CDR3 DNA: TGTGCCAGCAGTGTAAGGTGGGGCTACGAGCAGTACTTC. It codes for CASSVRWGYEQYF.